The next 25 T cell receptor beta chains were all read from a single sample in a study of human T cells and chemical hapten exposure. Time point of the sample: pre-sensitization, week 0. Treatment defined: therapeutic diphenylcyclopropenone sensitization with weekly scalp DPC. RNA extraction used unfractionated whole blood as the source of total RNA. Via MiXCR, TCRdb re-called the RACE reads, giving one row per CDR3 protein. The data show about 52,000 distinct CDR3 sequences, 9.5% to 10% seen once. The sample here was whole blood, taken in connection with sensitization to the hapten diphenylcyclopropenone (DPC). These receptor sequences come from a woman aged 30 to 39 with alopecia areata. Some clones in this sample may be carry-over from other donors' samples.

V gene TRBV11-2 combines with J gene TRBJ2-1; D remains unclear. The V gene lost 6 bases and the J gene lost 10 bases, with 10 bases spanning the gap. The CDR3 contains 11 residues. Germline V gene sequence: CDR1 SGHAT, CDR2 FQNNGV. CDR3: CASRGLTEQFF. As DNA, the CDR3 is TGTGCCAGCAGGGGCCTAACCGAGCAGTTCTTC.

This clonotype was found a few times. The chain links TRBV6-1 to TRBJ1-4; 7 positions match TRBD1. This CDR3 spans 17 amino acids. V lost 6 bases to trimming and J lost 0 bases; unmatched junction nucleotides: 10. In germline, CDR1 is MNHNS, CDR2 SASEGT. The CDR3 is CASSRQGRIATNEKLFF. For the CDR3, the DNA is TGTGCCAGCAGCCGACAGGGCCGGATTGCAACTAATGAAAAACTGTTTTTT.

This clonotype was seen repeatedly, ten times or more. The chain combines TRBV20-1 with TRBJ2-3; 8 bases line up with TRBD2. Losses at the gene ends were 3 bases for V and 4 bases for J; bases not matched to a gene: 0. Per the germline V gene, CDR1 is DFQATT and CDR2 is SNEGSKA (reference sequence). The CDR3 contains 12 residues. CDR3 nucleotides: TGCAGTGCTAGGACTAGCGCAGATACGCAGTATTTT. Residues: CSARTSADTQYF.

This clonotype showed up just a few times. The gene calls are TRBV4-3 and TRBJ2-2, with TRBD1 identical over 9 bases. The CDR3 has 19 residues. The V gene's germline CDR1 is LGHNA and CDR2 YSLEER. Trimming removed 0 bases from V and 4 bases from J; junction bases left unmatched: 12. Here the CDR3 reads CASSQETGRQGGGTGELFF. The CDR3 DNA is TGCGCCAGCAGCCAAGAAACAGGGAGACAGGGGGGGGGCACCGGGGAGCTGTTTTTT.

This clonotype was observed a handful of times. J is TRBJ2-3 and V is TRBV12-3 or TRBV12-4; tentatively, D is TRBD1 (5 bases). CDR3 length: 13 residues. V was trimmed by 5 bases and J by 5 bases, leaving 11 bases between them. Here the CDR3 reads CASSIRQKDTQYF. CDR3 in DNA: TGTGCCAGCAGTATACGACAGAAAGATACGCAGTATTTT.

The rearrangement uses TRBV5-1 and TRBJ2-3, with TRBD2 identical over 8 bases. Germline CDR1 reads SGHRS; CDR2 reads YFSETQ. V was pared by 2 bases and J by 2 bases, with 7 bases of the junction left unmatched. The CDR3 is 16 amino acids. The CDR3 region has the DNA TGCGCCAGCAGCTTCCCGTTGCGGGGGGTCACAGATACGCAGTATTTT. It translates to CASSFPLRGVTDTQYF.

This clonotype appeared many times. The V and J genes are TRBV20-1 and TRBJ1-6; D gene uncertain. The CDR3 runs 15 residues. V dropped 2 bases and J dropped 7 bases, with 15 bases sitting between them. Germline-derived CDR1 and CDR2 are DFQATT and SNEGSKA (reference sequence). The CDR3 DNA reads TGCAGTGCTAGACTCTTTGAGACGAGCAATTCACCCCTCCACTTT. This sequence encodes CSARLFETSNSPLHF.

This rearrangement joins TRBV10-3 to TRBJ2-1, with D perhaps matching TRBD2 (6 bases). Trimming shortened V by 3 bases and J by 0 bases, and 12 bases separated the two germline ends. CDR1 and CDR2 from the germline V gene are ENHRY and SYGVKD. The CDR3 is made up of 16 amino acids. CDR3 loop: CAISDNSGRSYNEQFF. The CDR3 DNA reads TGTGCCATCAGTGATAATAGCGGCCGCTCCTACAATGAGCAGTTCTTC.

The rearrangement joins TRBV4-2 to TRBJ1-2; unclear D gene. This CDR3 spans 15 amino acids. Trimming stripped 0 bases from V and 5 bases from J, with 13 bases between. Germline loops: CDR1 LGHNA, CDR2 YNFKEQ. CDR3 in amino acids: CASSQDGRLGYGYTF. DNA of the CDR3: TGTGCCAGCAGCCAAGATGGCAGGTTGGGATATGGCTACACCTTC.

This clonotype was seen at least ten times. This chain uses TRBV28 with TRBJ2-1; no reliable D call. Per germline, CDR1 MDHEN and CDR2 SYDVKM. V was trimmed by 5 bases and J by 8 bases, leaving 7 bases between them. The CDR3 length is 11 residues. CDR3 sequence (DNA): TGTGCCAGCAGTCAGATCGATGAGCAGTTCTTC. Amino acids: CASSQIDEQFF.

This sequence joins TRBV4-1 and TRBJ2-1; D tentatively reads TRBD1 or TRBD2 (5 bases each). The germline gives CDR1 MGHRA, CDR2 YSYEKL. The CDR3 sequence is 14 residues long. V was pared by 0 bases and J by 6 bases, with 9 bases between. The CDR3 DNA reads TGCGCCAGCAGCCAAGATCGGGGCACCAATGAGCAGTTCTTC. Protein: CASSQDRGTNEQFF.

This clonotype was seen a few times. V gene TRBV6-2 or TRBV6-3 combines with J gene TRBJ2-1; 7 positions agree with TRBD2. The CDR3 is 14 residues long. The trim removed 2 bases at V and 9 bases at J, leaving 7 bases unmatched. Looked up from germline, CDR1 is MNHEY and CDR2 is SVGEGT. The CDR3 loop is CASSYDMWEGEQFF. DNA of the CDR3: TGTGCCAGCAGTTACGACATGTGGGAGGGTGAGCAGTTCTTC.

This clonotype was detected many times. The V gene is TRBV20-1, the J gene TRBJ2-7, with 7 bases lining up with TRBD1. V lost 5 bases to trimming and J lost 4 bases; unmatched junction nucleotides: 11. CDR1 and CDR2 from the germline V gene are DFQATT and SNEGSKA (reference sequence). The CDR3 contains 14 residues. CDR3 loop: CSAPPGTVPYEQYF. In DNA, the CDR3 is TGCAGTGCTCCTCCCGGGACAGTGCCATACGAGCAGTACTTC.

The V call is TRBV4-1, the J call TRBJ1-5; 9 nucleotides agree with TRBD1. This CDR3 is 17 amino acids long. Germline V gene data show CDR1 as MGHRA and CDR2 as YSYEKL. The trim removed 0 bases at V and 3 bases at J, leaving 6 bases unmatched. The CDR3 bases are TGCGCCAGCAGCCAAGAGCGCTACAGGGGGCTCAATCAGCCCCAGCATTTT. Translating it yields CASSQERYRGLNQPQHF.

This clonotype was observed a handful of times. The rearrangement uses TRBV7-9 and TRBJ2-2; 10 positions agree with TRBD2. Germline V gene sequence: CDR1 SEHNR, CDR2 FQNEAQ (reference sequence). V was pared by 2 bases and J by 6 bases, with 9 bases of the junction left unmatched. This CDR3 has 17 residues. CDR3 in amino acids: CASSLNAASGGAGELFF. CDR3 DNA: TGTGCCAGCAGCTTAAATGCGGCTAGCGGGGGTGCCGGGGAGCTGTTTTTT.

This sequence joins TRBV6-5 and TRBJ1-5, with 8 positions matching TRBD1. The CDR3 length is 14 residues. Germline V lookup: CDR1 MNHEY, CDR2 SVGAGI. V lost 4 bases to trimming and J lost 7 bases; unmatched junction nucleotides: 6. The CDR3 region has the DNA TGTGCCAGCAGTTGGGGGACAGGTGAGCAGCCCCAGCATTTT. Amino acid sequence: CASSWGTGEQPQHF.

CDR3 loop: CASSLGPASGGCTDTQYF. DNA of the CDR3: TGCGCCAGCAGCCTAGGGCCGGCTAGCGGGGGATGCACAGATACGCAGTATTTT. The chain uses TRBV4-1 and TRBJ2-3; 10 positions agree with TRBD2. The junction had 11 bases not matched to a gene; V was cut back by 4 bases and J by 1 base. Per the germline V gene, CDR1 is MGHRA and CDR2 is YSYEKL. CDR3 size: 18 residues.

This clonotype appeared a few times. The chain has TRBV12-3 or TRBV12-4 and TRBJ2-3; 7 bases fit TRBD1. This CDR3 spans 14 amino acids. V lost 4 bases to trimming and J lost 3 bases; unmatched junction nucleotides: 4. The CDR3 protein is CASSWDSRTDTQYF. The CDR3 DNA is TGTGCCAGCAGTTGGGACAGCCGAACAGATACGCAGTATTTT.

The genes are TRBV12-3 or TRBV12-4 and TRBJ2-5; D uncertain. V lost 6 bases and J lost 9, with 17 bases in between. The CDR3 is made up of 13 amino acids. This CDR3 is CASRNIAFGAQYF. The DNA of the CDR3 is TGTGCCAGCAGAAATATCGCGTTTGGGGCCCAGTACTTC.

The chain is built from TRBV3-1 and TRBJ1-5; tentatively, D is TRBD1 (5 bases). There are 14 residues in the CDR3. Germline V gene data show CDR1 as LGHDT and CDR2 as YNNKEL (reference sequence). Trimming removed 5 bases at V and 7 bases at J, with 15 bases between. As DNA, the CDR3 is TGTGCCAGCAGCAGTGGGGCAGGGAGGCAGCCCCAGCATTTT. Its translation is CASSSGAGRQPQHF.

The CDR3 loop is CAISEFGEETQYF. CDR3 nucleotide sequence: TGTGCCATCAGTGAGTTCGGGGAAGAGACCCAGTACTTC. The chain recombines TRBV10-3 with TRBJ2-5, with a weak D call TRBD2 (5 bases). V dropped 1 base and J dropped 3 bases, with 6 bases sitting between them. Germline V gene lookup returns CDR1 ENHRY and CDR2 SYGVKD. This CDR3 region has 13 residues.

This clonotype showed up just a few times. J is TRBJ1-5 and V is TRBV28; the match to TRBD1 covers 8 bases. The CDR3 is 15 amino acids. Germline V gene data show CDR1 as MDHEN and CDR2 as SYDVKM. With V trimmed by 8 bases and J by 6 bases, 12 bases remained unmatched. The CDR3 loop is CASAGPRGLTQPQHF. DNA for the CDR3: TGTGCCAGCGCTGGGCCCAGGGGGCTGACTCAGCCCCAGCATTTT.

This clonotype was counted ten times or more. CDR3 protein: CASSPQRSDTQYF. The DNA for the CDR3 is TGTGCCAGCAGCCCCCAGAGGTCAGATACGCAGTATTTT. The rearrangement uses TRBV7-2 and TRBJ2-3, with unresolved D. V lost 5 bases and J 4 bases, leaving 10 bases between the germline ends. This CDR3 comprises 13 residues. CDR1 and CDR2 from the germline V gene are SGHTA and FQGNSA.

This clonotype was counted many times. The chain uses TRBV5-1 and TRBJ2-7; tentative D call: TRBD2 (5 bases). This CDR3 region has 14 residues. Germline loops: CDR1 SGHRS, CDR2 YFSETQ. V was trimmed by 5 bases and J by 0 bases, leaving 12 bases between them. CDR3 in amino acids: CASSQSGSSYEQYF. In DNA form, the CDR3 reads TGCGCCAGCAGTCAGAGCGGTAGCTCCTACGAGCAGTACTTC.

This clonotype was seen at least ten times. The rearrangement links TRBV5-6 to TRBJ2-2; either TRBD1 or TRBD2 may fit D (5 bases each). Looked up from germline, CDR1 is SGHDT and CDR2 is YYEEEE. V lost 7 bases and J 11 bases, leaving 21 bases between the germline ends. The CDR3 is 14 residues long. CDR3 in amino acids: CASGSLLRGGELFF. CDR3 DNA: TGTGCCAGCGGTAGCCTTTTACGGGGCGGCGAGCTGTTTTTT. Filled out from reference TRBV5-6 and TRBJ2-2, the complete variable domain reads DAGVTQSPTHLIKTRGQQVTLRCSPKSGHDTVSWYQQALGQGPQFIFQYYEEEERQRGNFPDRFSGHQFPNYSSELNVNALLLGDSALYLCASGSLLRGGELFFGEGSRLTVL.